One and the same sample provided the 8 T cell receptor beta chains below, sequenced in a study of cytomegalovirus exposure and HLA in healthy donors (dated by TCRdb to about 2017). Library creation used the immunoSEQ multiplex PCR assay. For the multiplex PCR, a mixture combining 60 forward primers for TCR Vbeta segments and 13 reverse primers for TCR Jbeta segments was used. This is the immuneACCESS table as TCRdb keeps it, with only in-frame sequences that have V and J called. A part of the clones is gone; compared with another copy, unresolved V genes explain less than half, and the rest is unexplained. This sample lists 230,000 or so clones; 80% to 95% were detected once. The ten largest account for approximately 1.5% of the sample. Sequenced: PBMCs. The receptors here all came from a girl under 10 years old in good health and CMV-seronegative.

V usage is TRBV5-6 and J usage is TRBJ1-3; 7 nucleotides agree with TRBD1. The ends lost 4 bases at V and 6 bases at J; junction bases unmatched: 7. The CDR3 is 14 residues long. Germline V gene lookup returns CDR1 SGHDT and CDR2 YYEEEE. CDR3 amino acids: CASSLGQALNTIYF. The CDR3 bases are TGTGCCAGCAGCCTCGGACAGGCGCTAAACACCATATATTTT.

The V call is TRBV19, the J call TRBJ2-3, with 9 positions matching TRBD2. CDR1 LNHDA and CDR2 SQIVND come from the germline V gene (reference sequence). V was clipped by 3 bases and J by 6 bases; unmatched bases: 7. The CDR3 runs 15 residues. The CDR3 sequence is CASSISGGRADTQYF. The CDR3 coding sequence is TGTGCCAGTAGTATCTCTGGCGGGAGGGCCGATACGCAGTATTTT. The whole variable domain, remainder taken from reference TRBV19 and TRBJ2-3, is DGGITQSPKYLFRKEGQNVTLSCEQNLNHDAMYWYRQDPGQGLRLIYYSQIVNDFQKGDIAEGYSVSREKKESFPLTVTSAQKNPTAFYLCASSISGGRADTQYFGPGTRLTVL.

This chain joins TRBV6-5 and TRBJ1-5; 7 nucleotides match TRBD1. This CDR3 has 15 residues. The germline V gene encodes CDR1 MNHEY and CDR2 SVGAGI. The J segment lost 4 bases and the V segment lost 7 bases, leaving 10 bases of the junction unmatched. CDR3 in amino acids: CASIKGAGGNQPQHF. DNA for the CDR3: TGTGCCAGCATTAAGGGGGCGGGAGGGAATCAGCCCCAGCATTTT.

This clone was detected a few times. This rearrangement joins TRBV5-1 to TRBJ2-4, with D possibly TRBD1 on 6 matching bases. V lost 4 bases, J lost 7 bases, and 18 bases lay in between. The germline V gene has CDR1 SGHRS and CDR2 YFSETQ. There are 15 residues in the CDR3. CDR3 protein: CASSPKTGQGNIQYF. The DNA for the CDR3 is TGCGCCAGCAGCCCTAAGACAGGCCAAGGGAACATTCAGTACTTC.

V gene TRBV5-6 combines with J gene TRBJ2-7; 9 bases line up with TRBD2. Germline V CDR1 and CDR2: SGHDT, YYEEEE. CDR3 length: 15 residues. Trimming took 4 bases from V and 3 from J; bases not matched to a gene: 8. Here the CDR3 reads CASSPGLAGNYEQYF. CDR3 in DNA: TGTGCCAGCAGCCCGGGGCTAGCGGGAAACTACGAGCAGTACTTC.

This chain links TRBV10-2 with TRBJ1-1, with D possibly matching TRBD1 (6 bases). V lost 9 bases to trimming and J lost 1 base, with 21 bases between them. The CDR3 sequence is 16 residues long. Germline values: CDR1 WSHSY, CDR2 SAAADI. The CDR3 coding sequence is TGCGCCAGTTTCCGGGACACCCGCGTTTGGAACACTGAAGCTTTCTTT. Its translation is CASFRDTRVWNTEAFF.

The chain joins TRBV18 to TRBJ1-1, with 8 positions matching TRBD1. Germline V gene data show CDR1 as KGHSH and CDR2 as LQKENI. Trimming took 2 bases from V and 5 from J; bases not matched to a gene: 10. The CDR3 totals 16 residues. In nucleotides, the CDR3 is TGTGCCAGCTCACCAGACGACAGGGGTGGTCGGACTGAAGCTTTCTTT. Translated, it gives CASSPDDRGGRTEAFF.

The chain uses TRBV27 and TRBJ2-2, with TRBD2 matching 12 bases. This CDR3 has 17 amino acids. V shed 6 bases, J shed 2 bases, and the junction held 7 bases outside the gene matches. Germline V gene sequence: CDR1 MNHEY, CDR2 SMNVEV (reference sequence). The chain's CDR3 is CASSPQLAGGNTGELFF. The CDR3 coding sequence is TGTGCCAGCAGCCCCCAACTAGCGGGGGGTAACACCGGGGAGCTGTTTTTT.